The clone carrying this T cell receptor beta chain was seen ten or more times. Its antigen is unidentified. CDR3 length: 13 amino acids. V gave up 4 bases and J gave up 7 bases; unmatched junction bases: 4. Germline V gives CDR1 SGHRS, CDR2 YFSETQ. TCRdb called the 5' RACE reads again in MiXCR, with one record for every CDR3 protein. The sample consists of approximately 220,000 distinct CDR3 sequences, roughly 24% of them appearing once. The data were obtained in a study of CD8 T cells in ankylosing spondylitis. Whole-study findings and limits: Some motif variants were previously reported in reactive arthritis synovial fluid and blood. The authors reported significant enrichment of disease-linked clones in matched ankylosing spondylitis synovial fluid. Characteristic of ankylosing spondylitis blood, it appeared, was a TCR beta motif comprising about eight highly homologous variants.

The chain is built from TRBV5-1 and TRBJ1-4; the match to TRBD1 covers 7 bases. The source material was blood, either unsorted or a sorted T cell fraction (not recorded which). The sequence came from a male donor with ankylosing spondylitis or in good health (not recorded which). CDR3 loop: CASSGDSVEKLFF. The CDR3 DNA reads TGCGCCAGCAGCGGGGACAGCGTTGAAAAACTGTTTTTT. Full variable domain (missing parts from reference TRBV5-1 and TRBJ1-4): KAGVTQTPRYLIKTRGQQVTLSCSPISGHRSVSWYQQTPGQGLQFLFEYFSETQRNKGNFPGRFSGRQFSNSRSEMNVSTLELGDSALYLCASSGDSVEKLFFGSGTQLSVL.